Shown below are 21 T cell receptor beta chains from a single sample sequenced in a study of molecular identifiers for immune sequencing clone quantification. MiXCR, applied by TCRdb to the PCR reads, yields one record per CDR3 protein. The sample includes 550,000 to 750,000 distinct CDR3 sequences, 15% to 20% seen only once; the top ten take approximately 0.9%. The sample taken for sequencing was naive CD8+ T cells from blood, with Jurkat cell RNA spiked in. Stated subset: FACS-sorted CD8+CD4-CCR7+CD45RA+ naive T cells. The origin of the receptors is a human donor in good health. Some libraries in this study had Jurkat cell RNA spiked in.

This clonotype was seen more than once but under ten times. The CDR3 bases are TGTGCCAGCAGCCAAGAACAGACAGATAGCAATCAGCCCCAGCATTTT. This translates into CASSQEQTDSNQPQHF. The chain uses TRBV4-2 and TRBJ1-5; a possible D gene is TRBD1 (5 bases). The CDR3 runs 16 residues. The ends were cut back, 0 bases at V and 0 bases at J, with 9 bases in the middle. Germline V gives CDR1 LGHNA, CDR2 YNFKEQ.

This chain joins TRBV9 and TRBJ2-3; D is possibly TRBD2 (7 bases). Germline-derived CDR1 and CDR2 are SGDLS and YYNGEE. The CDR3 sequence is 15 residues long. V dropped 4 bases and J dropped 0 bases, with 12 bases sitting between them. CDR3 loop: CASSFGGLSTDTQYF. CDR3 in DNA: TGTGCCAGCAGCTTCGGGGGGCTGAGCACAGATACGCAGTATTTT.

This clonotype was seen many times. The chain is built from TRBV5-1 and TRBJ2-7; 7 bases agree with TRBD2. This CDR3 contains 13 residues. Germline V lookup: CDR1 SGHRS, CDR2 YFSETQ. J was trimmed by 4 bases and V by 6 bases; bases with no gene match: 7. The CDR3: CASTERDGYEQYF. For the CDR3, the DNA is TGCGCCAGCACGGAGCGGGATGGGTACGAGCAGTACTTC.

This clonotype was counted between two and nine times. The chain employs TRBV27 and TRBJ1-2; TRBD1 aligns across 8 bases. V shed 8 bases and J 4 bases; nucleotides not matched to a gene: 3. Germline loops: CDR1 MNHEY, CDR2 SMNVEV (reference sequence). The CDR3 covers 12 residues. CDR3 in DNA: TGTGCCAGCGGACAGGGAACCTATGGCTACACCTTC. Amino acids: CASGQGTYGYTF.

The V gene is TRBV11-2, the J gene TRBJ2-7; 11 bases align to TRBD1. Germline-derived CDR1 and CDR2 are SGHAT and FQNNGV. CDR3 length equals 16 residues. The ends lost 0 bases at V and 5 bases at J; junction bases unmatched: 6. In DNA form, the CDR3 reads TGTGCCAGCAGCTTAGACGGCCGGGACAGGGGGGACGAGCAGTACTTC. Translated, it gives CASSLDGRDRGDEQYF.

The chain couples TRBV12-3 or TRBV12-4 to TRBJ1-2; no firm D call. The CDR3 spans 13 residues. Deletions cut 2 bases from V and 4 bases from J, with 8 bases between. CDR3 sequence reads: CASSLYQLYGYTF. The DNA of the CDR3 is TGTGCCAGCAGTTTATATCAGCTCTATGGCTACACCTTC.

This clonotype was observed many times. The chain is built from TRBV4-3 and TRBJ1-5; 9 bases align to TRBD1. Trimming removed 4 bases from V and 6 bases from J; junction bases left unmatched: 7. The CDR3 consists of 15 residues. Germline CDR1 reads LGHNA; CDR2 reads YSLEER. CDR3 nucleotide sequence: TGCGCCAGCAGCCCCGGGACAGGGCCGAGTCAGCCCCAGCATTTT. As protein: CASSPGTGPSQPQHF.

Notes on this clonotype: A much more abundant neighbour one base away suggests this may be a read error. CDR3 nucleotide sequence: TGCAGTGCTAGGGGCCTAGCGGGAGACCACCCCTACGAGCAGTACTTC. It yields the protein CSARGLAGDHPYEQYF. The chain links TRBV20-1 to TRBJ2-7; 10 positions match TRBD2. The CDR3 spans 16 residues. Germline assignment: CDR1 DFQATT and CDR2 SNEGSKA (reference sequence). The junction had 10 bases not matched to a gene; V was cut back by 3 bases and J by 2 bases.

This clonotype showed up just a few times. The CDR3 protein is CASSQAGGAGNFYEQYF. In DNA, the CDR3 is TGCGCCAGCAGCCAAGCGGGGGGGGCAGGGAACTTTTACGAGCAGTACTTC. The J gene is TRBJ2-7, the V gene TRBV4-3; 8 nucleotides match TRBD2. The CDR3 extends over 17 amino acids. Germline V gene data show CDR1 as LGHNA and CDR2 as YSLEER. Trimming at V came to 1 base and at J to 4 bases, leaving 12 bases not matched to a gene.

This clonotype has a count of ten or more. The J gene is TRBJ2-1, the V gene TRBV9; D not certain. CDR1 SGDLS and CDR2 YYNGEE come from the germline V gene. The CDR3 loop spans 15 amino acids. V was pared by 0 bases and J by 2 bases, with 9 bases between. The DNA for the CDR3 is TGTGCCAGCAGCGTAGATGGCGGCCCCTACAATGAGCAGTTCTTC. Translation: CASSVDGGPYNEQFF. The complete variable domain, with remaining parts taken from reference TRBV9 and TRBJ2-1, reads DSGVTQTPKHLITATGQRVTLRCSPRSGDLSVYWYQQSLDQGLQFLIQYYNGEERAKGNILERFSAQQFPDLHSELNLSSLELGDSALYFCASSVDGGPYNEQFFGPGTRLTVL.

The rearrangement joins TRBV3-1 to TRBJ1-4; D is perhaps TRBD1 (5 bases). The CDR3 contains 16 residues. The ends were cut back, 2 bases at V and 6 bases at J, with 16 bases in the middle. Germline assignment: CDR1 LGHDT and CDR2 YNNKEL (reference sequence). CDR3 sequence (DNA): TGTGCCAGCAGCCAACCGGGGCGGGTCAGATATGAAAAACTGTTTTTT. It translates to CASSQPGRVRYEKLFF.

This clonotype was seen repeatedly, ten times or more. The chain uses TRBV5-6 and TRBJ2-7; tentative D call: TRBD2 (6 bases). The CDR3 runs to 14 residues. Deletions cut 0 bases from V and 4 bases from J, with 11 bases between. Germline CDR1 and CDR2: SGHDT and YYEEEE. CDR3 nucleotides: TGTGCCAGCAGCTTGGCCTCCGGGAGATACGAGCAGTACTTC. Its protein product is CASSLASGRYEQYF. Full variable domain (missing parts from reference TRBV5-6 and TRBJ2-7): DAGVTQSPTHLIKTRGQQVTLRCSPKSGHDTVSWYQQALGQGPQFIFQYYEEEERQRGNFPDRFSGHQFPNYSSELNVNALLLGDSALYLCASSLASGRYEQYFGPGTRLTVT.

This clonotype was seen at least ten times. V gene TRBV7-9 combines with J gene TRBJ2-3; possible D gene TRBD2, 5 bases. Germline assignment: CDR1 SEHNR and CDR2 FQNEAQ (reference sequence). V lost 5 bases and J 7 bases, leaving 22 bases between the germline ends. This CDR3 is built from 16 residues. The CDR3 spells CASSPKGAVLLHTQYF. CDR3 sequence (DNA): TGTGCCAGCAGCCCGAAGGGAGCGGTTCTGTTACATACGCAGTATTTT.

The chain has TRBV6-1 and TRBJ2-7; 7 bases align to TRBD2. Germline V gene data show CDR1 as MNHNS and CDR2 as SASEGT. The V gene end was trimmed by 7 bases and the J gene end by 5 bases; junction bases not matched to a gene: 8. The CDR3 length is 13 residues. The CDR3 loop reads CASTAGAEHEQYF. The CDR3 DNA sequence: TGTGCCAGCACTGCGGGAGCCGAACACGAGCAGTACTTC.

This clonotype was observed at least ten times. The V gene is TRBV7-9, the J gene TRBJ2-7; 8 bases fit TRBD2. The V gene end was trimmed by 6 bases and the J gene end by 2 bases; junction bases not matched to a gene: 6. There are 14 residues in the CDR3. Germline V gene sequence: CDR1 SEHNR, CDR2 FQNEAQ (reference sequence). CDR3 loop: CASSSTSGPYEQYF. CDR3 nucleotides: TGTGCCAGCAGTTCCACTAGCGGACCCTACGAGCAGTACTTC.

This clonotype was found many times. The V and J genes are TRBV6-2 or TRBV6-3 and TRBJ2-2, with 7 bases that match TRBD1. The CDR3 runs to 14 residues. The junction had 8 bases not matched to a gene; V was cut back by 7 bases and J by 6 bases. Per the germline V gene, CDR1 is MNHEY and CDR2 is SVGEGT. CDR3 DNA sequence: TGTGCCAGCAATGGACAGGAGAGAGCCGGGGAGCTGTTTTTT. Translated, it gives CASNGQERAGELFF.

This clonotype was recorded many times. The gene calls are TRBV7-9 and TRBJ1-1; no reliable D call. This CDR3 is built from 14 residues. V lost 2 bases and J 0 bases, leaving 7 bases between the germline ends. The germline V gene encodes CDR1 SEHNR and CDR2 FQNEAQ (reference sequence). CDR3 in DNA: TGTGCCAGCAGCTTACTGGGGATGAACACTGAAGCTTTCTTT. Its protein is CASSLLGMNTEAFF.

The table lists this clonotype with many counts. This chain's CDR3 is CASSQGRSNYGYTF. The DNA of the CDR3 is TGTGCCAGCAGCCAAGGGCGGTCTAACTATGGCTACACCTTC. This chain links TRBV3-1 with TRBJ1-2; D unresolved. From germline, CDR1 is LGHDT and CDR2 YNNKEL (reference sequence). The V end was cut by 1 base, the J end by 0 bases, with 6 bases between. The CDR3 is made up of 14 amino acids.

The rearrangement uses TRBV19 and TRBJ2-3, with D possibly matching TRBD2 (5 bases). The CDR3 has 15 residues. Trimming shortened V by 1 base and J by 2 bases, and 10 bases separated the two germline ends. CDR1 and CDR2 from the germline V gene are LNHDA and SQIVND (reference sequence). CDR3 amino acids: CASSIGTLDTDTQYF. The CDR3 DNA reads as TGTGCCAGTAGTATAGGGACTCTTGACACAGATACGCAGTATTTT.

This clonotype showed up just a few times. The chain uses TRBV7-9 and TRBJ2-5; 7 positions agree with TRBD2. With 5 bases clipped from V and 3 bases from J, the junction kept 6 bases outside the gene matches. The CDR3 has 14 amino acids. CDR1 SEHNR and CDR2 FQNEAQ come from the germline V gene (reference sequence). The CDR3 DNA reads as TGTGCCAGCAGCGGGGGACTACCCGAAGAGACCCAGTACTTC. Residues: CASSGGLPEETQYF.

With regard to this clonotype: A read error is the likely source, as a far larger clone sits one nucleotide away. This rearrangement joins TRBV14 to TRBJ2-7; 7 bases match TRBD1. Germline CDR1 SGHDN, CDR2 FVKESK. The V gene end was trimmed by 3 bases and the J gene end by 5 bases; junction bases not matched to a gene: 4. CDR3 size: 13 residues. The CDR3 sequence: CASSHGTVHEQYF. The DNA of the CDR3 is TGTGCCAGCAGCCACGGGACAGTCCACGAGCAGTACTTC.